This T cell receptor beta chain appears in the sequencing data of a study of blood T cell repertoires in COVID-19. Across the whole study: The cDNA or gDNA used as material had been derived from T cells, B-cell-depleted T cells, or PBMCs.

Unmatched junction bases numbered 7, after V lost 1 base and J lost 0 bases. Germline V lookup: CDR1 LGHNA, CDR2 YNFKEQ. The length of the CDR3 is 18 residues. Only in-frame clones appear in the TCRdb table, and some are missing; sequencing was by immunoSEQ multiplex PCR. Here the sample spans about 330,000 clones, approximately 89% being singletons. Ages ranged from about 18 to 89 years, with residence in some 25 US areas. The study assigned cohorts using participant-reported clinical history. The origin of this receptor is a woman in her twenties or thirties who had recovered from COVID-19. The rearrangement uses TRBV4-2 and TRBJ2-5, with 11 nucleotides matching TRBD2. The sample consisted of PBMCs or T cells enriched from blood (not recorded which). CDR3 region: CASSQGLAGGPNQETQYF. The CDR3, as DNA: TGTGCCAGCAGCCAAGGGCTAGCGGGGGGACCTAACCAAGAGACCCAGTACTTC.